These 18 T cell receptor beta chains came from one sample sequenced in a study of CD4 T cells in relation to SARS-CoV-2 and coronaviruses. The method was immunoSEQ multiplex PCR; TCRdb's version includes in-frame clones alone and lacks a portion of them. Found here are under 25,000 clones, 70% to 80% of them singletons; the top ten hold roughly 14%. What these receptors recognize is not known. Before the COVID-19 pandemic, during about 2011-2019, CD4+ T cells were taken from unexposed donors. The cells were cultured for under 13 days before CD4+ T cells were isolated. Sequencing was carried out using CD4+ T cells from PBMCs, cultured in vitro. All receptors come from a human donor in good health.

The V and J genes are TRBV2 and TRBJ1-5; D remains unclear. The V end lost 8 bases, the J end lost 1 base, and 12 bases lay between the germline ends. Germline assignment: CDR1 SNHLY and CDR2 FYNNEI. The length of the CDR3 is 14 residues. Written as DNA, the CDR3 is TGTGCCAGCGGAATTTGGGCCAGCAATCAGCCCCAGCATTTT. This encodes CASGIWASNQPQHF.

This clone has a handful of counts. The V gene is TRBV3-1 (or the pseudogene TRBV3-2), the J gene TRBJ2-1, with 11 bases that match TRBD2. V lost 4 bases and J lost 5; bases outside the gene matches: 7. The CDR3 extends over 16 amino acids. The V gene's germline CDR1 is LGHDT and CDR2 YNNKEL (reference sequence). CDR3 protein: CASSPITSGGNNEQFF. The CDR3 coding sequence is TGTGCCAGCAGCCCCATAACTAGCGGGGGAAACAATGAGCAGTTCTTC.

The chain couples TRBV28 to TRBJ1-4; maybe TRBD1 (6 bases). The CDR3 is made up of 13 amino acids. The germline V and J ends were trimmed by 6 bases and 11 bases, with 16 bases remaining between them. Germline CDR1 is MDHEN and CDR2 is SYDVKM. The CDR3 DNA is TGTGCCAGCAGCCTAGGGGGAGGGAGGAAACTGTTTTTT. Translating it yields CASSLGGGRKLFF. Variable domain in full (rest from reference TRBV28 and TRBJ1-4): DVKVTQSSRYLVKRTGEKVFLECVQDMDHENMFWYRQDPGLGLRLIYFSYDVKMKEKGDIPEGYSVSREKKERFSLILESASTNQTSMYLCASSLGGGRKLFFGSGTQLSVL.

The gene calls are TRBV30 and TRBJ2-1; 8 nucleotides agree with TRBD2. Per germline, CDR1 GTSNPN and CDR2 SVGIG (reference sequence). This CDR3 is built from 15 residues. The junction had 5 bases not matched to a gene; V was cut back by 2 bases and J by 2 bases. Here the CDR3 DNA reads TGTGCCTGGAGTCAAAGCGGGAGAACCTACAATGAGCAGTTCTTC. Protein product: CAWSQSGRTYNEQFF.

The chain has TRBV27 and TRBJ2-1; 11 nucleotides line up with TRBD2. In germline, CDR1 is MNHEY, CDR2 SMNVEV (reference sequence). J was trimmed by 4 bases and V by 7 bases; bases with no gene match: 15. This CDR3 region has 18 residues. This CDR3 is CASKGLAVNFGSYNEQFF. The CDR3 region has the DNA TGTGCCAGCAAGGGACTAGCGGTCAATTTCGGGTCGTACAATGAGCAGTTCTTC.

The chain uses TRBV4-1 and TRBJ2-5; 13 bases map to TRBD2. Trimming removed 1 base from V and 4 bases from J; junction bases left unmatched: 0. The CDR3 consists of 15 residues. Germline-derived CDR1 and CDR2 are MGHRA and YSYEKL. CDR3 residues: CASSQGLAGGETQYF. The CDR3 bases are TGCGCCAGCAGCCAAGGACTAGCGGGAGGAGAGACCCAGTACTTC.

The CDR3 DNA sequence: TGTGCCAGCAGTTCTTCCGGGACAGGATCCTACGAGCAGTACTTC. It specifies CASSSSGTGSYEQYF. The rearrangement joins TRBV27 to TRBJ2-7; 8 positions agree with TRBD1. With 4 bases clipped from V and 1 base from J, the junction kept 6 bases outside the gene matches. Germline loops: CDR1 MNHEY, CDR2 SMNVEV (reference sequence). The CDR3 is 15 amino acids.

This clone was observed a handful of times. The genes are TRBV5-6 and TRBJ2-2; D is unresolved. Trimming left V 3 bases short and J 4 bases short, with 7 bases between. Germline CDR1 is SGHDT and CDR2 is YYEEEE. This CDR3 is 13 amino acids long. The CDR3 protein is CASSSGLTGELFF. The CDR3 DNA follows: TGTGCCAGCAGCTCCGGCCTCACCGGGGAGCTGTTTTTT.

The J gene is TRBJ2-7, the V gene TRBV4-1; D remains unclear. With 1 base removed from V and 4 bases from J, the gap between germline ends came to 17 bases. From germline, CDR1 is MGHRA and CDR2 YSYEKL. The CDR3 length is 16 residues. CDR3 sequence: CASSQVQGLGEYEQYF. The CDR3, as DNA: TGCGCCAGCAGCCAAGTTCAAGGGCTTGGAGAATACGAGCAGTACTTC.

This sequence joins TRBV18 and TRBJ2-7; 12 bases are a match to TRBD2. Germline values: CDR1 KGHSH, CDR2 LQKENI. The CDR3 is 18 residues long. The junction had 9 bases not matched to a gene; V was cut back by 3 bases and J by 0 bases. Written as DNA, the CDR3 is TGTGCCAGCTCACCTCTACCCATGACTAGCGGGAGCTCCTACGAGCAGTACTTC. Translation: CASSPLPMTSGSSYEQYF.

The rearrangement links TRBV3-1 (or the pseudogene TRBV3-2) to TRBJ2-6; perhaps TRBD1 as D (5 bases). The ends were cut back, 6 bases at V and 3 bases at J, with 9 bases in the middle. The CDR3 extends over 14 amino acids. CDR1 is LGHDT, CDR2 YNNKEL, per germline (reference sequence). As DNA, the CDR3 is TGTGCCAGCAGGGGGCGTGATGGGGCCAACGTCCTGACTTTC. Protein: CASRGRDGANVLTF.

V usage is TRBV13 and J usage is TRBJ2-7; D is possibly TRBD2 (5 bases). Germline CDR1 PRHDT, CDR2 FYEKMQ (reference sequence). The CDR3 totals 13 residues. Trimming took 3 bases from V and 2 from J, leaving 8 bases between them. The CDR3 reads CASSLAGPYEQYF. CDR3 nucleotide sequence: TGTGCCAGCAGCTTGGCGGGCCCCTACGAGCAGTACTTC. Drawing the rest from reference TRBV13 and TRBJ2-7, the complete variable domain is AAGVIQSPRHLIKEKRETATLKCYPIPRHDTVYWYQQGPGQDPQFLISFYEKMQSDKGSIPDRFSAQQFSDYHSELNMSSLELGDSALYFCASSLAGPYEQYFGPGTRLTVT.

V is TRBV14 and J is TRBJ1-1; 7 bases map to TRBD1. CDR3 length equals 15 residues. From germline, CDR1 is SGHDN and CDR2 FVKESK. V was clipped by 3 bases and J by 5 bases; unmatched bases: 9. CDR3 bases: TGTGCCAGCAGCCAGCAGACAGGGTTTGGGACTGAAGCTTTCTTT. This translates into CASSQQTGFGTEAFF.

CDR3 coding DNA: TGTGCCAGCAGCCGACAGCACGGATCAGAAGCTTTCTTT. Translating gives CASSRQHGSEAFF. This chain connects TRBV12-3 or TRBV12-4 to TRBJ1-1; the D gene is possibly TRBD1 (5 bases). Deletions cut 6 bases from V and 8 bases from J, with 16 bases between. This CDR3 is built from 13 residues.

The chain recombines TRBV5-1 with TRBJ1-1; TRBD1 agrees at 7 bases. This CDR3 has 15 residues. J gave up 3 bases and V 4 bases, and 9 bases lay outside the gene matches. Germline V CDR1 and CDR2: SGHRS, YFSETQ. CDR3 nucleotide sequence: TGCGCCAGCAGCCTGGGACAGAGCCGGGACACTGAAGCTTTCTTT. It translates to CASSLGQSRDTEAFF.

The chain recombines TRBV21-1 with TRBJ2-1; the table's D call of TRBD2 was not tested on the DNA. TRBV21-1 is described as a pseudogene. This CDR3 region has 17 residues. The CDR3 sequence: CASSKPRLAGETNEQFF. For the CDR3, the DNA is TGTGCCAGCAGCAAACCTCGACTAGCGGGAGAGACAAATGAGCAGTTCTTC.

This rearrangement joins TRBV6-5 to TRBJ2-5; a weak D match, TRBD2 (5 bases). Per germline, CDR1 MNHEY and CDR2 SVGAGI. The CDR3 spans 14 residues. V was clipped by 6 bases and J by 4 bases, with 15 bases between them. CDR3 in DNA: TGTGCCAGCAGCCATCACCTAGAGGGAGAGACCCAGTACTTC. Amino acid sequence: CASSHHLEGETQYF.

The chain recombines TRBV10-1 with TRBJ2-5; D not certain. The CDR3 has 12 residues. Trimming took off 4 bases at V and 2 bases at J, with 5 bases between the two ends. The germline CDR1 and CDR2 sequences are WNHNN and SYGVQD (reference sequence). The CDR3 reads CASSGGQETQYF. For the CDR3, the DNA is TGCGCCAGCAGTGGGGGACAAGAGACCCAGTACTTC.